The sequence of this T cell receptor beta chain was determined in a study of OX40 agonist ivuxolimab in advanced cancers. At the level of the study: Ivuxolimab, which is an agonistic anti-OX40 (CD134) antibody, was administered to the patients. Allowance was made for prior anti-PD-1, anti-PD-L1 or anti-CTLA-4 therapy, and approximately 40% had some. Study observations and caveats: At 0.1 to 3.0 mg/kg and by week 6, CD4+ and CD8+ T cells in the blood had expanded clonally.

TCRdb keeps only in-frame clones here, not all; method: immunoSEQ multiplex PCR. Of roughly 58,000 clones in the sample, 77% were seen once. The CDR3 spans 14 residues. V was pared by 5 bases and J by 4 bases, with 14 bases between. Germline V lookup: CDR1 LNHNV, CDR2 YYDKDF (reference sequence). As for this clone: Its antigen is unknown.

The rearrangement joins TRBV15 to TRBJ1-2, with TRBD1 as a possible D gene (5 bases). The receptor was isolated from an adult with an advanced solid tumor such as melanoma, head and neck, liver or kidney cancer. Sequences were derived from CD4+ or CD8+ T cells sorted from blood, sampled in a trial of the OX40 agonist ivuxolimab. CDR3 sequence reads: CATSFGGGGYGYTF. In DNA form, the CDR3 reads TGTGCCACCAGCTTCGGTGGCGGGGGCTATGGCTACACCTTC.